This T cell receptor (beta chain) was recovered during a study of pediatric ulcerative colitis. During colonoscopy, one to two rectal pinch biopsies were collected. Germline assignment: CDR1 SGHRS and CDR2 YFSETQ. There are 15 residues in the CDR3. V was shortened by 0 bases and J by 7 bases, with 16 bases between the two germline ends. Assay: immunoSEQ multiplex PCR; the TCRdb copy retains only in-frame clones and omits some. Of 44,000 or so clones in the sample, about 79% were seen once. Sequences were obtained from gut tissue. The chain has TRBV5-1 and TRBJ1-2; TRBD1 is a possible D gene (6 bases). The receptor was derived from a girl aged 5-17 years with moderate ulcerative colitis. CDR3 DNA sequence: TGCGCCAGCAGCTTGGAAGCGGGCAGGGGAAGTGGCTACACCTTC. Residues: CASSLEAGRGSGYTF.